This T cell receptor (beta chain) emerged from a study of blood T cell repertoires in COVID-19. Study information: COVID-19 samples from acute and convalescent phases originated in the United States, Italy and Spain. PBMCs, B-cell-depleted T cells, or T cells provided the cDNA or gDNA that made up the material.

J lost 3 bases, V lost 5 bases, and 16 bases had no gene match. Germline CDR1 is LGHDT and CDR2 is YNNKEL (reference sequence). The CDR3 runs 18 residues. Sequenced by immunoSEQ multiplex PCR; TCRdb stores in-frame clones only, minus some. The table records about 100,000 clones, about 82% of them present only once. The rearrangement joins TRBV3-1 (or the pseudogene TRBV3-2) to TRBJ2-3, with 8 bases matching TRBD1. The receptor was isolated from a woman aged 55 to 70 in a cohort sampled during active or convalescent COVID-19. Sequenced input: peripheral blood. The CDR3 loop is CASSSNFGQGKGTDTQYF. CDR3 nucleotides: TGTGCCAGCAGCTCAAATTTTGGACAGGGAAAGGGGACAGATACGCAGTATTTT.